Many counts were recorded for the clone carrying this TCR beta chain. Its target is unknown. This entry is derived from a study of T cell repertoires in cytomegalovirus infection. Study summary: HLA-B-restricted CMV epitopes that are well studied were used alongside recently identified HLA-C-restricted ones. Public TCR beta signature analysis indicated the presence of both CMV infection and matching HLA type. Study-level results: CMV-specific TCR beta clonotypes restricted by HLA-C were the ones dominating the ex vivo response. Cumulative frequency of public TCR beta families picked out carriers of CMV plus the relevant HLA.

MiXCR, applied by TCRdb to the reads, yields one record per CDR3 protein. The sample comprises 110,000 to 150,000 distinct CDR3 sequences, around 32% of which are singletons, and about 56% rests with the top ten. This CDR3 contains 14 residues. V lost 2 bases and J 1 base, leaving 8 bases between the germline ends. This chain links TRBV12-3 or TRBV12-4 with TRBJ1-1, with D perhaps TRBD1 (5 bases). This TCR came from a human donor in good health (CMV status not recorded). Some clones in this sample may be carry-over from other donors' samples. The specimen was CD8+ T cells from cultured PBMCs, collected from culture after CMV antigen stimulation. The CDR3 DNA reads TGTGCCAGCAGTTTAACAGGCTGGAACACTGAAGCTTTCTTT. It yields the protein CASSLTGWNTEAFF.